This is a list of T cell receptor beta chains from one sample in a study of blood T cell repertoires in COVID-19. Data came from immunoSEQ multiplex PCR; TCRdb stores just in-frame clones and leaves some out. Of about 230,000 clones listed, approximately 80% are singletons. Sequences were obtained from peripheral blood. The receptor set was obtained from a woman between 40 and 50 years old who had recovered from COVID-19. Each CDR3 is given with its conserved first and last residue. The order of the fields is V gene, clone size, D gene, CDR3 length, J gene, CDR3 protein, CDR3 DNA. The D gene is left open where the match is weak. Expanded clones get a size class; other rows say once, few or many, or leave the size out.

v_call: TRBV9; clone_size: .; d_call: TRBD1; cdr3_length: 14; j_call: TRBJ2-7; cdr3_aa: CASSARGQGYEQYF; cdr3_nt: TGTGCCAGCAGCGCTCGGGGACAGGGTTACGAGCAGTACTTC
v_call: TRBV28; clone_size: .; d_call: .; cdr3_length: 14; j_call: TRBJ2-5; cdr3_aa: CASRGVPPWETQYF; cdr3_nt: TGTGCCAGCAGAGGGGTACCCCCCTGGGAGACCCAGTACTTC
v_call: TRBV6-5; clone_size: .; d_call: TRBD2; cdr3_length: 13; j_call: TRBJ2-7; cdr3_aa: CASSRGGLGEQYF; cdr3_nt: TGTGCCAGCAGCCGCGGGGGGCTTGGCGAGCAGTACTTC
v_call: TRBV27; clone_size: .; d_call: TRBD2; cdr3_length: 14; j_call: TRBJ2-7; cdr3_aa: CASSFSGLLIEQYF; cdr3_nt: TGTGCCAGCAGTTTCTCGGGACTATTAATTGAGCAGTACTTC
v_call: TRBV7-9; clone_size: .; d_call: .; cdr3_length: 11; j_call: TRBJ2-5; cdr3_aa: CASKLQETQYF; cdr3_nt: TGTGCCAGCAAACTTCAAGAGACCCAGTACTTC
v_call: TRBV5-1; clone_size: .; d_call: .; cdr3_length: 12; j_call: TRBJ2-7; cdr3_aa: CASSLDYYEQYF; cdr3_nt: TGCGCCAGCAGCTTGGACTACTACGAGCAGTACTTC
v_call: TRBV11-2; clone_size: .; d_call: TRBD1; cdr3_length: 17; j_call: TRBJ1-5; cdr3_aa: CASSSIDHRGLNQPQHF; cdr3_nt: TGTGCCAGCAGCTCCATAGACCACAGGGGCCTCAATCAGCCCCAGCATTTT
v_call: TRBV27; clone_size: .; d_call: .; cdr3_length: 15; j_call: TRBJ2-7; cdr3_aa: CASRPRGDRPYEQYF; cdr3_nt: TGTGCCAGCAGACCTAGGGGGGACAGACCCTACGAGCAGTACTTC
v_call: TRBV5-1; clone_size: .; d_call: .; cdr3_length: 15; j_call: TRBJ1-6; cdr3_aa: CASSLSGADGSPLHF; cdr3_nt: TGCGCCAGCAGCTTGTCGGGTGCGGATGGGTCACCCCTCCACTTT
v_call: TRBV5-4; clone_size: .; d_call: TRBD1; cdr3_length: 16; j_call: TRBJ1-5; cdr3_aa: CASSVGGQNPNQPQHF; cdr3_nt: TGTGCCAGCAGCGTGGGGGGACAGAACCCCAATCAGCCCCAGCATTTT
v_call: TRBV5-1; clone_size: once; d_call: .; cdr3_length: 17; j_call: TRBJ2-5; cdr3_aa: CASSLAIGGAVDETQYF; cdr3_nt: TGCGCCAGCAGCTTGGCCATTGGGGGGGCCGTTGATGAGACCCAGTACTTC
v_call: TRBV3-1/TRBV3-2; clone_size: once; d_call: .; cdr3_length: 17; j_call: TRBJ1-4; cdr3_aa: CASSQEPTLSSVEKLFF; cdr3_nt: TGTGCCAGCAGCCAAGAGCCGACTCTTTCAAGCGTAGAAAAACTGTTTTTT
v_call: TRBV9; clone_size: once; d_call: TRBD1; cdr3_length: 14; j_call: TRBJ2-7; cdr3_aa: CASSEGEHRGEQYF; cdr3_nt: TGTGCCAGCAGCGAGGGAGAACACAGGGGCGAGCAGTACTTC
v_call: TRBV28; clone_size: .; d_call: TRBD1; cdr3_length: 14; j_call: TRBJ2-7; cdr3_aa: CASSLVDRAREQYF; cdr3_nt: TGTGCCAGCAGTTTGGTAGACAGGGCAAGAGAGCAGTACTTC
v_call: TRBV11-3; clone_size: .; d_call: TRBD1; cdr3_length: 13; j_call: TRBJ2-5; cdr3_aa: CASSPGGQETQYF; cdr3_nt: TGTGCCAGCAGTCCAGGGGGACAAGAGACCCAGTACTTC
v_call: TRBV7-2; clone_size: .; d_call: TRBD2; cdr3_length: 15; j_call: TRBJ2-2; cdr3_aa: CASPLRGVDTGELFF; cdr3_nt: TGTGCCAGCCCACTGCGGGGGGTGGACACCGGGGAGCTGTTTTTT
v_call: TRBV7-9; clone_size: .; d_call: TRBD2; cdr3_length: 15; j_call: TRBJ2-5; cdr3_aa: CASSSASGGQETQYF; cdr3_nt: TGTGCCAGCAGCTCAGCTAGCGGGGGGCAAGAGACCCAGTACTTC